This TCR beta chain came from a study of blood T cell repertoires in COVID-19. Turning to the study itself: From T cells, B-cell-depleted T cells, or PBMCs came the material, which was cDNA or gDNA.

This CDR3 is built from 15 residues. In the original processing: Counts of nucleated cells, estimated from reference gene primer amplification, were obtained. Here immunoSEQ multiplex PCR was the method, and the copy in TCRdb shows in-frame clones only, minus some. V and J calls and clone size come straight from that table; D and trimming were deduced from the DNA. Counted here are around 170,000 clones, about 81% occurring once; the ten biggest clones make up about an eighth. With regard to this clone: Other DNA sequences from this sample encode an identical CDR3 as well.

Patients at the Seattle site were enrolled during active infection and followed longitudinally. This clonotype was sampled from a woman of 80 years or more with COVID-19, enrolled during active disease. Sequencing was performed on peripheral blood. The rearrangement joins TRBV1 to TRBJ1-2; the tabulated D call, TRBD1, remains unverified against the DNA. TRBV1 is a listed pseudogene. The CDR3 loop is CTSSQGPHRAGRYTF. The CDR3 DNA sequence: TGCACCAGCAGCCAAGGTCCCCACAGGGCCGGGCGGTACACCTTC.